The clone carrying this T cell receptor (beta chain) appeared once. The antigen remains unidentified. This sample is part of a study of cytomegalovirus exposure and HLA in healthy donors. Study-wide results and caveats: Presence/absence analyses assumed roughly uniform sequencing depth across donors, which may not hold.

V was cut by 4 bases and J by 3 bases, with 10 bases left in between. Germline CDR1 and CDR2: SNHLY and FYNNEI. The CDR3 totals 14 residues. Primers included in the PCR were 60 Vbeta and 13 Jbeta primers. Profiled with immunoSEQ multiplex PCR; TCRdb holds only in-frame clones, not every one. Of roughly 100,000 clones in the sample, 60% to 85% were seen once. The rearrangement uses TRBV2 and TRBJ1-3; D unresolved. This TCR came from a man aged 45 to 65 in good health and CMV-seropositive. Source material: PBMCs. Here the CDR3 reads CASSGPSSGNTIYF. Written as DNA, the CDR3 is TGTGCCAGCAGTGGCCCCTCCAGTGGAAACACCATATATTTT.